These T cell receptor beta chains were read from a single sample in a study of T cells in Graves' hyperthyroidism and ophthalmopathy. From the multiplex PCR reads, TCRdb called clonotypes with MiXCR, one entry per CDR3 protein. This table has hundreds of thousands of distinct CDR3 sequences, around 17% appearing once. Source material: blood. These TCRs come from a woman under 30 with Graves' hyperthyroidism. Both conserved end residues are part of each CDR3. The D gene is left open where the match is weak. The size of a clone is reported for some rows only, either as once, few or many, or as a class for expanded clones.

TRBV2,13,.,many,TRBJ1-2,CASSGGRDYGYTF,TGTGCCAGCAGTGGGGGCAGGGACTATGGCTACACCTTC
TRBV12-3/TRBV12-4,16,.,.,TRBJ2-4,CASSFEALGAKNIQYF,TGTGCCAGCAGTTTTGAAGCGCTTGGAGCCAAAAACATTCAGTACTTC
TRBV28,13,TRBD1,many,TRBJ1-1,CASSRQGYTEAFF,TGTGCCAGCAGTCGACAGGGCTACACTGAAGCTTTCTTT
TRBV20-1,13,TRBD1,many,TRBJ2-5,CSAVQGHEETQYF,TGCAGTGCAGTACAGGGGCACGAAGAGACCCAGTACTTC
TRBV4-2,16,.,.,TRBJ2-1,CASSQDRAAAYNEQFF,TGTGCCAGCAGCCAAGATCGAGCGGCGGCCTACAATGAGCAGTTCTTC
TRBV5-1,17,.,many,TRBJ1-3,CASSDGTVLSSGNTIYF,TGCGCCAGCAGCGACGGGACGGTCCTTAGCTCTGGAAACACCATATATTTT
TRBV6-2/TRBV6-3,15,.,.,TRBJ2-5,CASSPLRTTQETQYF,TGTGCCAGCAGTCCTTTAAGGACTACCCAAGAGACCCAGTACTTC
TRBV25-1,17,.,many,TRBJ2-5,CASSPLVEGGLQETQYF,TGTGCCAGCAGTCCCCTGGTAGAGGGAGGCCTACAAGAGACCCAGTACTTC
TRBV14,15,.,.,TRBJ1-4,CASSQPSGVVEKLFF,TGTGCCAGCAGCCAACCATCCGGGGTAGTCGAAAAACTGTTTTTT
TRBV6-5,18,.,few,TRBJ2-1,CASSYLLTRAQSYNEQFF,TGTGCCAGCAGTTACCTCCTAACCCGGGCCCAGTCTTACAATGAGCAGTTCTTC
TRBV2,13,.,.,TRBJ1-3,CASSDGPASTIYF,TGTGCCAGCAGTGACGGGCCAGCCAGTACCATATATTTT
TRBV27,16,TRBD1,.,TRBJ2-2,CASSRAGGTNTGELFF,TGTGCCAGCAGTAGGGCAGGGGGAACGAACACCGGGGAGCTGTTTTTT
TRBV7-9,14,.,few,TRBJ1-6,CASSRTEGDSPLHF,TGTGCCAGCAGCCGAACGGAGGGAGATTCACCCCTCCACTTT
TRBV11-2,15,TRBD2,.,TRBJ2-5,CASSSRLADQETQYF,TGTGCCAGCAGCAGTCGACTAGCGGATCAAGAGACCCAGTACTTC
TRBV12-3/TRBV12-4,15,.,many,TRBJ2-2,CASSLRRTNTGELFF,TGTGCCAGCAGTTTAAGGCGGACGAACACCGGGGAGCTGTTTTTT
TRBV7-9,14,TRBD2,many,TRBJ2-1,CASSNLAGGNEQFF,TGTGCCAGCAGCAATCTAGCGGGCGGCAATGAGCAGTTCTTC
TRBV2,14,TRBD2,many,TRBJ2-7,CASSVSSGSYEQYF,TGTGCCAGCAGTGTCTCTAGCGGTTCCTACGAGCAGTACTTC
TRBV15,15,TRBD1,once,TRBJ1-4,CATSRSRTGDEKLFF,TGTGCCACCAGCAGATCCCGGACAGGGGACGAAAAACTGTTTTTT
TRBV11-2,14,TRBD1,many,TRBJ1-1,CASSSGQANTEAFF,TGTGCCAGCAGCTCCGGACAGGCGAACACTGAAGCTTTCTTT
TRBV28,14,TRBD1,.,TRBJ1-5,CASSPTGENQPQHF,TGTGCCAGCAGTCCGACAGGGGAGAATCAGCCCCAGCATTTT
TRBV6-2/TRBV6-3,14,.,few,TRBJ2-7,CASSYFGAGREQYF,TGTGCCAGCAGTTACTTCGGCGCGGGGCGGGAGCAGTACTTC
TRBV9,16,.,few,TRBJ2-7,CASSPDPRDLANEQYF,TGTGCCAGCAGCCCCGATCCCCGGGACCTAGCTAACGAGCAGTACTTC
TRBV20-1,13,TRBD2,many,TRBJ2-4,CSASSGGLNIQYF,TGCAGTGCTTCCTCGGGGGGGTTAAACATTCAGTACTTC
TRBV12-3/TRBV12-4,14,TRBD1,few,TRBJ1-4,CASSSPGTGEKLFF,TGTGCCAGCAGTAGTCCCGGGACAGGGGAAAAACTGTTTTTT
TRBV27,17,.,many,TRBJ2-1,CASSRVRGASSYNEQFF,TGTGCCAGCAGCCGCGTCCGGGGCGCAAGCTCCTACAATGAGCAGTTCTTC
TRBV24-1,15,TRBD1,.,TRBJ2-5,CATSVDRGPKETQYF,TGTGCCACCAGTGTCGACAGGGGGCCGAAAGAGACCCAGTACTTC
TRBV18,15,TRBD2,many,TRBJ2-1,CASSPPLAGVDEQFF,TGTGCCAGCTCACCACCTCTAGCGGGAGTTGATGAGCAGTTCTTC
TRBV20-1,19,TRBD2,.,TRBJ2-1,CSAGSLAGGPGSSYNEQFF,TGCAGTGCTGGGTCACTAGCGGGAGGGCCCGGTAGCTCCTACAATGAGCAGTTCTTC
TRBV20-1,20,TRBD2,.,TRBJ2-1,CSARKRGAQREGLFYNEQFF,TGCAGTGCTAGAAAACGCGGGGCCCAGCGGGAGGGCCTATTCTACAATGAGCAGTTCTTC
TRBV20-1,15,TRBD2,many,TRBJ2-3,CSAARTSGFTDTQYF,TGCAGTGCTGCACGGACTAGCGGATTCACAGATACGCAGTATTTT
TRBV7-9,16,.,.,TRBJ1-2,CASSQEALGTNYGYTF,TGTGCCAGCAGCCAGGAAGCATTGGGGACAAACTATGGCTACACCTTC
TRBV29-1,14,TRBD2,.,TRBJ2-2,CSVELAGVTGELFF,TGCAGCGTCGAACTAGCGGGAGTAACCGGGGAGCTGTTTTTT
TRBV12-3/TRBV12-4,19,TRBD2,many,TRBJ2-3,CASSPRRTSGGKNTDTQYF,TGTGCCAGCAGTCCCCGTAGGACTAGCGGGGGGAAAAACACAGATACGCAGTATTTT
TRBV15,16,.,.,TRBJ1-5,CATSRKKGGVNQPQHF,TGTGCCACCAGCAGAAAAAAAGGGGGGGTCAATCAGCCCCAGCATTTT
TRBV6-5,15,.,.,TRBJ1-1,CASSYLGTLNTEAFF,TGTGCCAGCAGTTACCTCGGGACGCTGAACACTGAAGCTTTCTTT
TRBV27,14,TRBD1,.,TRBJ2-7,CASATPDRYYEQYF,TGTGCCAGCGCCACCCCGGACAGGTACTACGAGCAGTACTTC
TRBV20-1,13,.,.,TRBJ2-3,CSGSEVNTDTQYF,TGCAGTGGGAGTGAGGTAAACACAGATACGCAGTATTTT
TRBV7-8,14,TRBD2,many,TRBJ2-3,CASSSQGLSDTQYF,TGTGCCAGCAGCTCCCAGGGACTATCAGATACGCAGTATTTT
TRBV6-1,16,.,many,TRBJ1-2,CASSEGGPTPVDGYTF,TGTGCCAGCAGTGAAGGGGGCCCTACCCCTGTGGATGGCTACACCTTC
TRBV5-8,17,TRBD2,many,TRBJ2-3,CASSLSSLAVSTDTQYF,TGTGCCAGCAGCTTGTCTTCGCTAGCGGTTAGCACAGATACGCAGTATTTT
TRBV30,15,TRBD1,many,TRBJ2-3,CAWSGGTASTDTQYF,TGTGCCTGGAGTGGTGGGACAGCGAGCACAGATACGCAGTATTTT
TRBV29-1,14,TRBD1,.,TRBJ2-2,CSVKGQTNTGELFF,TGCAGCGTCAAGGGACAGACGAACACCGGGGAGCTGTTTTTT
TRBV3-1,13,.,.,TRBJ1-4,CASGQGGVEKLFF,TGTGCCAGCGGCCAAGGCGGCGTCGAAAAACTGTTTTTT
TRBV10-3,14,.,many,TRBJ2-5,CATTDPGAGETQYF,TGTGCCACGACGGACCCCGGGGCGGGGGAGACCCAGTACTTC
TRBV6-2/TRBV6-3,14,.,.,TRBJ1-1,CASTQNNRNTEAFF,TGTGCCAGCACCCAGAATAACAGGAACACTGAAGCTTTCTTT
TRBV6-1,12,.,few,TRBJ2-5,CASSVEGGRKYF,TGTGCCAGCAGTGTCGAGGGGGGTAGAAAGTACTTC
TRBV7-8,14,.,many,TRBJ2-7,CASRAPGGADEQYF,TGTGCCAGCAGAGCACCAGGGGGGGCGGACGAGCAGTACTTC
TRBV3-1,16,TRBD2,.,TRBJ2-3,CASSRLAGGPPDTQYF,TGTGCCAGCAGCCGCCTAGCGGGAGGGCCGCCAGATACGCAGTATTTT
TRBV11-3,13,.,many,TRBJ1-1,CASSFAGGTEAFF,TGTGCCAGCAGTTTCGCTGGGGGCACTGAAGCTTTCTTT
TRBV7-9,20,TRBD2,many,TRBJ2-6,CASSQIASGRARPGANVLTF,TGTGCCAGCAGCCAAATTGCTAGCGGGAGGGCGAGACCTGGGGCCAACGTCCTGACTTTC
TRBV28,14,.,many,TRBJ2-7,CASTPPLPGSEQYF,TGTGCCAGCACCCCCCCACTTCCGGGCAGCGAGCAGTACTTC
TRBV6-1,17,.,many,TRBJ1-5,CASILAGVLAGNQPQHF,.
TRBV4-2,15,TRBD2,.,TRBJ2-1,CASSFRREIYNEQFF,TGTGCCAGCAGCTTCCGGCGGGAGATATACAATGAGCAGTTCTTC
TRBV6-1,16,.,many,TRBJ2-1,CASSGPGRDPYNEQFF,TGTGCCAGCAGTGGCCCAGGGCGGGACCCCTACAATGAGCAGTTCTTC
TRBV15,14,.,many,TRBJ2-3,CATTRGRSTDTQYF,TGTGCCACCACCAGAGGGAGGAGCACAGATACGCAGTATTTT